Listed here is a single T cell receptor (beta chain). Data came from immunoSEQ multiplex PCR; TCRdb stores just in-frame clones and leaves some out. The sample has some 200,000 clones; 75% to 85% are singletons. This sample is drawn from a study of blood T cell repertoires in COVID-19. The sequencing input was PBMCs or T cells enriched from blood (not recorded which). The clonotype originates from a man between 40 and 49 years old who had recovered from COVID-19.

CDR3 residues: CASSYPRGGAFF. CDR3 DNA: TGTGCCAGCAGTTATCCGAGGGGGGGAGCTTTCTTT. The rearrangement links TRBV6-5 to TRBJ1-1; TRBD1 might be the D (6 bases). V lost 3 bases and J 10 bases, leaving 12 bases between the germline ends. This CDR3 is 12 amino acids long. Germline assignment: CDR1 MNHEY and CDR2 SVGAGI.